This TCR beta chain was profiled in a study of T cells after yellow fever vaccination. The CDR3 contains 10 residues. Germline V lookup: CDR1 DFQATT, CDR2 SNEGSKA (reference sequence). The ends were cut back, 2 bases at V and 14 bases at J, with 12 bases in the middle. This clonotype was recorded many times. Each CDR3 protein is one row after TCRdb ran MiXCR on the 5' RACE reads. The data hold about 140,000 distinct CDR3 sequences, with approximately 7.7% observed a single time. The receptor was derived from a man in his thirties or forties who received the YFV17D yellow fever vaccine. The chain is built from TRBV20-1 and TRBJ2-5; D is unresolved. Source: CD4+ T cells sorted from PBMCs, taken 5 days after the yellow fever booster vaccination. The CDR3 is CSARPGRSYF. The CDR3 region has the DNA TGCAGTGCTAGACCCGGTAGATCATACTTC.